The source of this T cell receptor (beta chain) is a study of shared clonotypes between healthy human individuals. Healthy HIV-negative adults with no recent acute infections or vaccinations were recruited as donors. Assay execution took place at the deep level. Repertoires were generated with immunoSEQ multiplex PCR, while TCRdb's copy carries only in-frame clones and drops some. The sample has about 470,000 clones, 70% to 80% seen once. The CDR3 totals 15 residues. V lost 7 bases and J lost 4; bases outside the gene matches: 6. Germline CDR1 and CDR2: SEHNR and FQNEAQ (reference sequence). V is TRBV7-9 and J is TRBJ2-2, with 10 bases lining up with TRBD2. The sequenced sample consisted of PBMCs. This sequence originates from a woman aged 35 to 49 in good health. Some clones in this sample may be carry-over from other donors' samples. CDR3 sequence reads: CASTDLAGATGELFF. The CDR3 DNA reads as TGTGCCAGCACCGACCTAGCGGGAGCCACCGGGGAGCTGTTTTTT. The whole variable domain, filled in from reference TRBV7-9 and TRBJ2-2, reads DTGVSQNPRHKITKRGQNVTFRCDPISEHNRLYWYRQTLGQGPEFLTYFQNEAQLEKSRLLSDRFSAERPKGSFSTLEIQRTEQGDSAMYLCASTDLAGATGELFFGEGSRLTVL.